The 6 T cell receptor beta chains presented below share a single source sample, sequenced in a study of CD8 T cells in Susac syndrome. Reverse transcription of about 0.5 to 1 ug RNA used random hexamers. MiXCR, run by TCRdb on the immunoSEQ multiplex PCR reads, gives a single entry per CDR3 protein. The data show about 130,000 distinct CDR3 sequences, with approximately 95% seen just once and more than 0.15% held by the top ten. The sequenced sample consisted of CD8+ T cells from PBMCs. The receptors come from a human donor with Susac syndrome.

The chain carries TRBV18 and TRBJ2-7; 8 bases agree with TRBD1. CDR3 length: 15 amino acids. Germline CDR1 is KGHSH and CDR2 is LQKENI. V shed 2 bases, J shed 1 base, and the junction held 4 bases outside the gene matches. CDR3 region: CASSPSGGLSYEQYF. The CDR3 coding sequence is TGTGCCAGCTCACCATCAGGGGGCCTATCCTACGAGCAGTACTTC.

This clonotype appeared once. The CDR3 DNA is TGTGCCAGCACCCCGGGACAGGGCACACGAGTTGAAAAACTGTTTTTT. It codes for CASTPGQGTRVEKLFF. The V call is TRBV25-1, the J call TRBJ1-4; 9 nucleotides line up with TRBD1. In germline, CDR1 is MGHDK, CDR2 SYGVNS. Unmatched junction bases numbered 13, after V lost 7 bases and J lost 7 bases. The length of the CDR3 is 16 residues.

In its sample, this clonotype was seen once. This chain joins TRBV4-2 and TRBJ2-7; no definite D call. Germline CDR1 LGHNA, CDR2 YNFKEQ. V was clipped by 0 bases and J by 3 bases, with 6 bases between them. The CDR3 is 13 residues long. DNA of the CDR3: TGTGCCAGCAGCCAAGATGGCGTCTACGAGCAGTACTTC. This codes for CASSQDGVYEQYF.

The chain uses TRBV4-1 and TRBJ2-7; D is ambiguous. Germline-derived CDR1 and CDR2 are MGHRA and YSYEKL. V lost 0 bases and J lost 0, with 3 bases in between. The CDR3 is made up of 13 amino acids. The CDR3, as DNA: TGCGCCAGCAGCCAAGACAGCTCCTACGAGCAGTACTTC. It is translated as CASSQDSSYEQYF.

The chain uses TRBV7-9 and TRBJ2-7; 7 bases are a match to TRBD1. Germline V CDR1 and CDR2: SEHNR, FQNEAQ (reference sequence). V shed 1 base and J 0 bases; nucleotides not matched to a gene: 9. The CDR3 spans 17 residues. This CDR3 reads CASSLEQGTAFSYEQYF. The DNA for the CDR3 is TGTGCCAGCAGCTTAGAACAGGGGACAGCCTTCTCCTACGAGCAGTACTTC.

This chain's CDR3 is CASSVGGSDNEQFF. The DNA of the CDR3 is TGTGCCAGCAGCGTAGGCGGTTCTGACAATGAGCAGTTCTTC. The chain employs TRBV9 and TRBJ2-1, with D unresolved. The CDR3 is made up of 14 amino acids. Germline CDR1 reads SGDLS; CDR2 reads YYNGEE. V was cut by 0 bases and J by 5 bases, with 9 bases left in between.